These 21 T cell receptor beta chains were sequenced from one sample in a study of T cells in Graves' hyperthyroidism and ophthalmopathy (dated by TCRdb to between 2019 and 2020). Library preparation was by multiplex PCR. Reads for this sample came from an Illumina HiSeq 2000. Amplification of TCR beta CDR3 regions was carried out from RNA transcripts. For the first round of RT-PCR on the TCR CDR3, the HTBI primer set was used together with the Qiagen OneStep RT-PCR kit. TCRdb's own reprocessing of the public reads used fastp at Q25 and MiXCR and kept productive beta chains. When rows share a CDR3 protein, they turn into one entry using the most common DNA and genes. Counted in this sample were around 35,000 distinct CDR3 sequences; 52% of them appeared once. 25% of the sample is held by the ten biggest clonotypes. The sample consisted of blood. The source of these receptors is a woman in her thirties or forties with Graves' ophthalmopathy.

The V call is TRBV15, the J call TRBJ1-5; no firm D call. Germline lookup yields CDR1 LNHNV and CDR2 YYDKDF (reference sequence). Between the trimmed V and J ends, which lost 1 base and 6 bases, there was a span of 7 bases. The CDR3 extends over 13 amino acids. The CDR3 DNA sequence: TGTGCCACCAGCAGAGGTGCGGTTCAGCCCCAGCATTTT. Translated, it gives CATSRGAVQPQHF. Based on the CDR3 plus reference TRBV15 and TRBJ1-5, the full variable domain is DAMVIQNPRYQVTQFGKPVTLSCSQTLNHNVMYWYQQKSSQAPKLLFHYYDKDFNNEADTPDNFQSRRPNTSFCFLDIRSPGLGDTAMYLCATSRGAVQPQHFGDGTRLSIL.

This clonotype was counted ten times or more. This chain uses TRBV3-1 with TRBJ2-7; unclear D gene. The V gene's germline CDR1 is LGHDT and CDR2 YNNKEL (reference sequence). The V end was cut by 2 bases, the J end by 6 bases, with 11 bases between. The CDR3 sequence is 13 residues long. CDR3 in amino acids: CASSQSVTGEQYF. CDR3 DNA sequence: TGTGCCAGCAGCCAAAGCGTGACGGGCGAGCAGTACTTC.

The chain has TRBV20-1 and TRBJ2-5; D could derive from TRBD1 or TRBD2 (7 bases each). The CDR3 is made up of 14 amino acids. The germline gives CDR1 DFQATT, CDR2 SNEGSKA (reference sequence). Trimming cost V 3 bases and J 9 bases, with 20 bases left between them. Written as DNA, the CDR3 is TGCAGTGCTAGTGAAGGGGGCGGGGGTCAGCCCCAGTACTTC. The encoded protein is CSASEGGGGQPQYF.

The genes are TRBV12-3 or TRBV12-4 and TRBJ2-7; the D gene is possibly TRBD2 (7 bases). Between the trimmed V and J ends, which lost 3 bases and 9 bases, there was a span of 21 bases. The CDR3 is made up of 15 amino acids. The CDR3 sequence: CASSLRGGREETQYF. CDR3 sequence (DNA): TGTGCCAGCAGTTTGAGGGGGGGCAGGGAAGAGACGCAGTACTTC.

By share, this clonotype counts as medium-sized. The J gene is TRBJ2-2, the V gene TRBV24-1; D remains ambiguous. The CDR3 extends over 15 amino acids. The germline V gene has CDR1 KGHDR and CDR2 SFDVKD. The ends were cut back, 5 bases at V and 2 bases at J, with 11 bases in the middle. The CDR3 nucleotides are TGTGCCACCAGTGTAGGAGTGGGTAACACCGGGGAGCTGTTTTTT. Protein sequence: CATSVGVGNTGELFF.

This clonotype was found many times. The CDR3 is CAWSVSDLQPQHF. CDR3 sequence (DNA): TGTGCCTGGAGTGTCTCGGACCTGCAGCCCCAGCATTTT. The V gene is TRBV30, the J gene TRBJ1-5; D call uncertain. V dropped 0 bases and J dropped 7 bases, with 10 bases sitting between them. Germline CDR1 and CDR2: GTSNPN and SVGIG (reference sequence). The CDR3 covers 13 residues.

In its sample, this clonotype was seen many times. The chain couples TRBV6-2 or TRBV6-3 to TRBJ2-2, with D possibly matching TRBD2 (7 bases). The V gene lost 7 bases and the J gene lost 3 bases, with 15 bases spanning the gap. This CDR3 spans 15 amino acids. The V gene's germline CDR1 is MNHEY and CDR2 SVGEGT. CDR3 sequence (DNA): TGTGCCAGCAAGGGGGGGGCTCCTCACACCGGGGAGCTGTTTTTT. As protein: CASKGGAPHTGELFF.

The genes are TRBV29-1 and TRBJ2-5; D gene uncertain. Per the germline V gene, CDR1 is SQVTM and CDR2 is ANQGSEA. Trimming stripped 2 bases from V and 1 base from J, with 17 bases between. This CDR3 has 16 amino acids. Here the CDR3 reads CSVERSRVGAQETQYF. CDR3 bases: TGCAGCGTTGAACGATCAAGGGTGGGCGCCCAAGAGACCCAGTACTTC. Looking up the rest from reference TRBV29-1 and TRBJ2-5 gives the full variable domain: SAVISQKPSRDICQRGTSLTIQCQVDSQVTMMFWYRQQPGQSLTLIATANQGSEATYESGFVIDKFPISRPNLTFSTLTVSNMSPEDSSIYLCSVERSRVGAQETQYFGPGTRLLVL.

V gene TRBV7-2 combines with J gene TRBJ2-1; a weak D match, TRBD1 (5 bases). This CDR3 region has 13 residues. V shed 3 bases and J shed 7 bases, with 10 bases lying between them. The germline CDR1 and CDR2 sequences are SGHTA and FQGNSA. CDR3 DNA sequence: TGTGCCAGCAGCTTCGACAGATCAAATGAGCAGTTCTTC. It specifies CASSFDRSNEQFF. The entire variable domain, with the rest obtained from reference TRBV7-2 and TRBJ2-1, is as follows: GAGVSQSPSNKVTEKGKDVELRCDPISGHTALYWYRQSLGQGLEFLIYFQGNSAPDKSGLPSDRFSAERTGGSVSTLTIQRTQQEDSAVYLCASSFDRSNEQFFGPGTRLTVL.

This clonotype was observed at least ten times. The chain joins TRBV2 to TRBJ2-1, with 8 bases aligning to TRBD2. Germline V gene data show CDR1 as SNHLY and CDR2 as FYNNEI. The CDR3 has 16 amino acids. The J segment lost 8 bases and the V segment lost 7 bases, leaving 16 bases of the junction unmatched. The CDR3: CASISLAGGGRDEQFF. CDR3 nucleotide sequence: TGTGCCAGCATTTCATTGGCCGGGGGGGGAAGGGATGAGCAGTTCTTC.

This chain's CDR3 is CSALTSGGNQPQHF. CDR3 nucleotides: TGCAGTGCTCTCACTTCAGGGGGCAATCAGCCCCAGCATTTT. V usage is TRBV20-1 and J usage is TRBJ1-5; possibly TRBD1 for D (6 bases). Trimming removed 5 bases from V and 2 bases from J, with 13 bases in between. The length of the CDR3 is 14 residues. Germline CDR1 reads DFQATT; CDR2 reads SNEGSKA (reference sequence).

This clonotype has at least ten counts. This sequence joins TRBV18 and TRBJ1-1, with D hard to call. V was trimmed by 2 bases and J by 8 bases, leaving 9 bases between them. Germline lookup yields CDR1 KGHSH and CDR2 LQKENI. There are 12 residues in the CDR3. The CDR3 protein is CASSPFVSEAFF. The DNA of the CDR3 is TGTGCCAGCTCACCATTCGTCTCGGAAGCTTTCTTT.

V gene TRBV20-1 combines with J gene TRBJ2-4, with 7 nucleotides matching TRBD1. The CDR3 totals 14 residues. Germline trimming cut 5 bases from V and 6 bases from J; bases unmatched to any gene: 10. From germline, CDR1 is DFQATT and CDR2 SNEGSKA (reference sequence). The CDR3 loop reads CSARQGSSGNIQYF. In DNA, the CDR3 is TGCAGTGCTCGACAGGGTTCATCGGGAAACATTCAGTACTTC.

In the case of this clonotype: Because it lacks the conserved phenylalanine or tryptophan at the end, this CDR3 is likely a read error. This chain links TRBV5-4 with TRBJ1-1; perhaps TRBD1 as D (6 bases). This CDR3 has 12 amino acids. The V gene's germline CDR1 is SGHNT and CDR2 YYREEE (reference sequence). CDR3 DNA sequence: TGTGCCAGCTCACAGGGATACACGGAAGCTTTCTCT. Amino acids: CASSQGYTEAFS.

This clonotype was seen many times. The gene calls are TRBV28 and TRBJ1-2; no clear D. This CDR3 spans 13 amino acids. Between the trimmed V and J ends, which lost 5 bases and 4 bases, there was a span of 11 bases. CDR1 MDHEN and CDR2 SYDVKM come from the germline V gene. The CDR3 bases are TGTGCCAGCAGTGATACATCAGGCTATGGCTACACCTTC. As protein: CASSDTSGYGYTF.

J is TRBJ2-1 and V is TRBV5-1, with 10 bases matching TRBD2. V was pared by 2 bases and J by 10 bases, with 6 bases of the junction left unmatched. Germline loops: CDR1 SGHRS, CDR2 YFSETQ. The CDR3 extends over 14 amino acids. The CDR3 DNA reads as TGCGCCAGCAGCTTAAGCGGGAGGGCCTTGGAGCAGTTCTTC. Protein sequence: CASSLSGRALEQFF.

This CDR3 is CSVERSTSGAHGYF. The CDR3, as DNA: TGCAGCGTTGAAAGATCGACTAGCGGGGCCCACGGGTACTTC. This rearrangement joins TRBV29-1 to TRBJ2-5; the match to TRBD2 covers 11 bases. CDR1 is SQVTM, CDR2 ANQGSEA, per germline. With 2 bases clipped from V and 13 bases from J, the junction kept 12 bases outside the gene matches. This CDR3 has 14 amino acids.

This clonotype was seen at least ten times. V and J are TRBV7-3 and TRBJ1-2; a possible D gene is TRBD1 (5 bases). The CDR3 covers 15 residues. The V end lost 4 bases, the J end lost 8 bases, and 20 bases lay between the germline ends. Germline-derived CDR1 and CDR2 are SGHTA and FQGTGA. This CDR3 is CASSSRGGGERGYTF. The DNA of the CDR3 is TGTGCCAGCAGCTCCCGGGGGGGGGGAGAAAGGGGCTACACCTTC.

This clonotype has a count of ten or more. The V gene is TRBV3-1, the J gene TRBJ1-3; no clear D gene. Germline assignment: CDR1 LGHDT and CDR2 YNNKEL (reference sequence). This CDR3 comprises 12 residues. Trimming removed 5 bases from V and 7 bases from J, with 9 bases in between. CDR3 loop: CASSRTINTIYF. The CDR3 coding sequence is TGTGCCAGCAGCAGGACGATCAACACCATATATTTT.

Comment on this clonotype: At one boundary the junction diverges from the germline segment, which might be a read error. The rearrangement links TRBV5-8 to TRBJ1-2; no definite D call. The germline V gene has CDR1 SGHTS and CDR2 YDEGEE. The CDR3 runs 14 residues. CDR3: CAGTFQSLNYGYTF. The CDR3 nucleotides read TGTGCCGGCACTTTCCAGAGCCTCAACTACGGCTACACCTTC.

The chain has TRBV15 and TRBJ1-2; D unresolved. CDR3 length: 16 amino acids. V was clipped by 0 bases and J by 6 bases, with 17 bases between them. Germline loops: CDR1 LNHNV, CDR2 YYDKDF (reference sequence). CDR3 DNA sequence: TGTGCCACCAGCAGAGATGAAGAAGGAGTCTGGGATGGCTACACCTTC. Its protein is CATSRDEEGVWDGYTF.